This TCR beta chain originates from a study of blood T cell repertoires in COVID-19. Study summary: Nucleic acid was either cDNA or gDNA, and it came from T cells, B-cell-depleted T cells, or PBMCs.

Trimming left V 4 bases short and J 1 base short, with 11 bases between. Germline loops: CDR1 SGHRS, CDR2 YFSETQ. CDR3 size: 14 residues. This table comes from immunoSEQ multiplex PCR, and its TCRdb copy is limited to in-frame clones, with some not included. Here the sample spans some 120,000 clones, 75% to 85% being singletons. This clone was recorded a few times. This sequence was found in a man between 40 and 49 years old with active or convalescent COVID-19. Material for sequencing was peripheral blood. The V and J genes are TRBV5-1 and TRBJ1-1; D might be TRBD1 (5 bases). The CDR3 region has the DNA TGCGCCAGCAGCCCGGACGGACAGAACACTGAAGCTTTCTTT. As protein: CASSPDGQNTEAFF. The full variable domain, in which reference TRBV5-1 and TRBJ1-1 provide the parts outside the CDR3, is KAGVTQTPRYLIKTRGQQVTLSCSPISGHRSVSWYQQTPGQGLQFLFEYFSETQRNKGNFPGRFSGRQFSNSRSEMNVSTLELGDSALYLCASSPDGQNTEAFFGQGTRLTVV.